One T cell receptor (beta chain) is described in this entry. V lost 3 bases, J lost 3 bases, and 5 bases stayed unmatched. The CDR3 contains 16 residues. Germline assignment: CDR1 SQVTM and CDR2 ANQGSEA. The entry originates in a study of shared clonotypes between healthy human individuals. This table comes from immunoSEQ multiplex PCR, and its TCRdb copy is limited to in-frame clones, with some not included. The table lists over 1.5 million clones, roughly 98% of them singletons. Sequencing was performed on naive CD4+ T cells sorted from blood. Indicated subset: CD45RA+ positively selected. The chain combines TRBV29-1 with TRBJ2-3; 14 positions agree with TRBD2. This receptor was identified in a man aged 25-45 years in good health. CDR3: CSVDGTSGSPTDTQYF. Written as DNA, the CDR3 is TGCAGCGTTGATGGGACTAGCGGGAGTCCGACAGATACGCAGTATTTT.